Listed here are 5 T cell receptor beta chains from one sample, sequenced in a study of T cell repertoires in cytomegalovirus infection. Via MiXCR, TCRdb re-called the reads, giving one row per CDR3 protein. The sample records approximately 150,000 distinct CDR3 sequences, about 6.3% being singletons. Material for sequencing was PBMCs. These receptors all come from a human donor in good health (CMV status not recorded). Some clones in this sample may be carry-over from other donors' samples.

This clonotype was detected ten times or more. The V call is TRBV7-2, the J call TRBJ2-5; 11 nucleotides match TRBD2. Germline CDR1 reads SGHTA; CDR2 reads FQGNSA. Trimming took 5 bases from V and 1 from J; bases not matched to a gene: 6. The CDR3 length is 16 residues. The DNA of the CDR3 is TGTGCCAGCAGCCAAGGACTAGCGGGTTTCCAAGAGACCCAGTACTTC. This translates into CASSQGLAGFQETQYF.

With regard to this clonotype: At one end, the junction sequence differs from germline, possibly due to a read error. This chain uses TRBV5-3 with TRBJ2-5; D is unresolved. TRBV5-3 is placed among ORFs of uncertain function. The CDR3 extends over 14 amino acids. The CDR3 sequence is CASSLDSYQETQYF. Written as DNA, the CDR3 is TGTGCCAGCAGCTTGGATTCCTATCAAGAGACCCAGTACTTC.

At least ten counts were recorded for this clonotype. The rearrangement links TRBV28 to TRBJ2-7, with D possibly matching TRBD1 (5 bases). The CDR3 has 15 amino acids. Germline-derived CDR1 and CDR2 are MDHEN and SYDVKM. Trimming left V 3 bases short and J 7 bases short, with 19 bases between. The CDR3 reads CASSFFTWGAGEQYF. CDR3 DNA sequence: TGTGCCAGCAGTTTTTTTACGTGGGGCGCCGGGGAGCAGTACTTC.

This clonotype has only a few counts. J is TRBJ1-2 and V is TRBV5-5; D not certain. The CDR3 consists of 15 residues. V was trimmed by 0 bases and J by 3 bases, leaving 12 bases between them. Per the germline V gene, CDR1 is SGHKS and CDR2 is YYEKEE (reference sequence). The CDR3 protein is CASSLGPLTDYGYTF. CDR3 in DNA: TGTGCCAGCAGCTTGGGACCGCTAACGGACTATGGCTACACCTTC.

The table lists this clonotype with many counts. The chain recombines TRBV6-6 with TRBJ2-1; 16 nucleotides match TRBD2. J was trimmed by 7 bases and V by 4 bases; bases with no gene match: 7. In germline, CDR1 is MNHNY, CDR2 SVGAGI (reference sequence). This CDR3 comprises 17 residues. CDR3 residues: CASSSGTSGGAENEQFF. The CDR3 coding sequence is TGTGCCAGCAGTTCTGGGACTAGCGGGGGGGCGGAGAATGAGCAGTTCTTC.